One T cell receptor (beta chain) is described in this entry. Mixed chimerism was transient after nonmyeloablative marrow transplants from related graft donors. The protocol was immunoSEQ multiplex PCR, while the TCRdb copy is restricted to in-frame clones and leaves out a portion. The sample has some 57,000 clones, around 90% seen once. The data derive from a study of Tregs in tolerant kidney transplant recipients. The germline V and J ends were trimmed by 5 bases and 5 bases, with 12 bases remaining between them. Germline values: CDR1 SGHTA, CDR2 FQGTGA. The CDR3 consists of 14 residues. The chain employs TRBV7-3 and TRBJ2-2; TRBD2 might be the D (6 bases). This receptor was obtained from a human patient who received a combined kidney and bone marrow transplant. Some T cells may be transferred from the graft donor. The sample here was CD8+ T cells from blood (PBMCs), taken 24 months after the transplant. CDR3 sequence: CASSGGSRTGELFF. CDR3 nucleotide sequence: TGTGCCAGCAGCGGGGGGTCGAGAACCGGGGAGCTGTTTTTT.